This entry features one T cell receptor beta chain sequence. The target antigen is unknown. Germline loops: CDR1 MDHEN, CDR2 SYDVKM. Trimming stripped 3 bases from V and 5 bases from J, with 16 bases between. The CDR3 covers 15 residues. The data stem from a study of identical twins. General study points: Memory repertoires lacked the insertion deficit that abundant cord blood beta clonotypes showed.

TCRdb reprocessed the 5' RACE reads via MiXCR and lists one record per CDR3 protein. The table shows 350,000 to 600,000 distinct CDR3 sequences, with approximately 14% occurring only once. The sample also formed part of further work on yellow fever vaccine responses in identical twins. As reported in that work: Twins' vaccine T cell response reportedly seemed partly convergent, partly personalized.

This sequence originates from a woman between 18 and 30 years old in good health. The gene calls are TRBV28 and TRBJ2-5, with a tentative D call TRBD1 (6 bases). Sequencing was done on a sample of CD4+ T cells sorted from blood. The CDR3 nucleotides read TGTGCCAGCAGTTTCCCACCCTACAGGGACGAGACCCAGTACTTC. This encodes CASSFPPYRDETQYF. Supplemented by reference TRBV28 and TRBJ2-5, the full variable domain reads DVKVTQSSRYLVKRTGEKVFLECVQDMDHENMFWYRQDPGLGLRLIYFSYDVKMKEKGDIPEGYSVSREKKERFSLILESASTNQTSMYLCASSFPPYRDETQYFGPGTRLLVL.